A single sample is the source of the 7 T cell receptor beta chains below, sequenced in a study of monozygotic twins with inflammatory bowel disease. TCRdb reprocessed the 5' RACE reads and reports one entry per CDR3 protein, with no DNA. The specimen's table records roughly 170,000 distinct CDR3 sequences. The specimen was blood. These receptors all come from a human donor with ulcerative colitis or Crohn's disease, or a healthy co-twin of an affected twin (not recorded which).

This chain uses TRBV5-1 with TRBJ1-2; there is no DNA to check the TCRdb D call of TRBD1. Germline-derived CDR1 and CDR2 are SGHRS and YFSETQ. The CDR3 loop spans 12 amino acids. CDR3 in amino acids: CASSQTGDGYTF. The full variable domain, rest sourced from reference TRBV5-1 and TRBJ1-2, is KAGVTQTPRYLIKTRGQQVTLSCSPISGHRSVSWYQQTPGQGLQFLFEYFSETQRNKGNFPGRFSGRQFSNSRSEMNVSTLELGDSALYLCASSQTGDGYTFGSGTRLTVV.

J is TRBJ1-1 and V is TRBV7-9; the D call from TCRdb, TRBD1, cannot be confirmed without DNA. The CDR3 is 14 amino acids. Germline values: CDR1 SEHNR, CDR2 FQNEAQ (reference sequence). CDR3 sequence reads: CASSNGGWGTEAFF.

This chain links TRBV5-1 with TRBJ1-2; TCRdb's D call, TRBD1, is unchecked because there is no DNA. This CDR3 is built from 12 residues. In germline, CDR1 is SGHRS, CDR2 YFSETQ. This CDR3 reads CASSFQGDGYTF.

The CDR3 loop reads CASSPKTGKNYGYTF. The J gene is TRBJ1-2, the V gene TRBV5-6; TCRdb gives TRBD1 as the D gene, but with no DNA this cannot be confirmed. CDR1 is SGHDT and CDR2 is YYEEEE in the germline V gene. The CDR3 is 15 residues long.

The V and J genes are TRBV5-1 and TRBJ1-2; TCRdb lists TRBD1, though no DNA is available to test this call. CDR1 and CDR2 (germline): SGHRS, YFSETQ. The CDR3 sequence is 13 residues long. This chain's CDR3 is CASSIDRGYGYTF.

V gene TRBV7-3 combines with J gene TRBJ2-7; without DNA, the TCRdb call of TRBD2 cannot be checked. The germline V gene has CDR1 SGHTA and CDR2 FQGTGA. The CDR3 spans 15 residues. This CDR3 is CASSFGAGVGYEQYF. The full variable domain, rest sourced from reference TRBV7-3 and TRBJ2-7, is GAGVSQTPSNKVTEKGKYVELRCDPISGHTALYWYRQSLGQGPEFLIYFQGTGAADDSGLPNDRFFAVRPEGSVSTLKIQRTERGDSAVYLCASSFGAGVGYEQYFGPGTRLTVT.

The genes are TRBV5-1 and TRBJ1-1. The CDR3 contains 14 residues. Germline CDR1 SGHRS, CDR2 YFSETQ. This CDR3 is CASSLADPKAEAFF.